This T cell receptor beta chain is from a study of blood T cell repertoires in COVID-19. Looking at the study overall: T cells, B-cell-depleted T cells, or PBMCs supplied cDNA or gDNA.

Assay used: immunoSEQ multiplex PCR; TCRdb lists only in-frame clones, some missing. The table includes tens of thousands of clones, around 79% detected once. Germline V gene lookup returns CDR1 LGHNA and CDR2 YNFKEQ. Trimming removed 0 bases from V and 4 bases from J; junction bases left unmatched: 8. This CDR3 is built from 18 residues. The receptor was derived from a woman in her seventies with acute or convalescent COVID-19. The chain joins TRBV4-2 to TRBJ2-5, with 13 bases lining up with TRBD2. The sequenced sample consisted of peripheral blood. This chain's CDR3 is CASSQELAGGPGAETQYF. In DNA form, the CDR3 reads TGTGCCAGCAGCCAAGAACTAGCGGGGGGGCCGGGGGCAGAGACCCAGTACTTC.